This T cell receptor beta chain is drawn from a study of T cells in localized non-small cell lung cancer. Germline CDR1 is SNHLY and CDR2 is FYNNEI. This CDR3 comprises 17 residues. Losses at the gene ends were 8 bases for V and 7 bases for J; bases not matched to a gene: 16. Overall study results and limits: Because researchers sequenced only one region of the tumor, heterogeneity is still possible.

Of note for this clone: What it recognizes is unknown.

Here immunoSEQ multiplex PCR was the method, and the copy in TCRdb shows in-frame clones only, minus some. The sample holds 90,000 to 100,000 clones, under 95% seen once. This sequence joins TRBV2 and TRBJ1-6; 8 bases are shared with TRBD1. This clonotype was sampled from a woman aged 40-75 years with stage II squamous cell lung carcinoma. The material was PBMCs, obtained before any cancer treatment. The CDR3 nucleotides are TGTGCCAGCCTTCCCTGGGGGACAGGCCCAAAAAATTCACCCCTCCACTTT. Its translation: CASLPWGTGPKNSPLHF.